The T cell receptor beta chain described here comes from a study of response to subunit inactivated influenza vaccine. Regarding the study as a whole: A suggestion made by the authors is that each seasonal influenza vaccination recruits few new T cells.

Notes on this clonotype: Its antigen is still unknown.

In TCRdb, the RT-PCR reads were re-called with MiXCR into one record per CDR3 protein. The table records about half a million distinct CDR3 sequences, less than 30% of them present only once. This clonotype was obtained from a man aged 50 to 60 who received an inactivated influenza vaccine. This specimen consisted of CD4+ T cells sorted from PBMCs, obtained less than 6 days after vaccination.

This CDR3 is CASSLSGTAYGYTF. The CDR3 nucleotides are TGTGCCAGCAGCTTGAGTGGAACAGCTTATGGCTACACCTTC. The chain has TRBV7-2 and TRBJ1-2; D gene uncertain. The CDR3 extends over 14 amino acids. The ends were cut back, 3 bases at V and 5 bases at J, with 13 bases in the middle. Germline loops: CDR1 SGHTA, CDR2 FQGNSA.